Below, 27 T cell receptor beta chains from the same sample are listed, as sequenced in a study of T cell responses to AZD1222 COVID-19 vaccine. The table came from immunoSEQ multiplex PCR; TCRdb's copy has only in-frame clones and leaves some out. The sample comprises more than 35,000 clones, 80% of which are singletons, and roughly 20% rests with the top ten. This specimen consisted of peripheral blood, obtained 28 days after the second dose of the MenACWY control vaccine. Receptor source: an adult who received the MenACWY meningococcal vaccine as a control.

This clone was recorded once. The CDR3 DNA reads as TGTGCCAGCAGTTCCGCCTCGGCATGGATAATAATGGGTTCACCCCTCCACTTT. Amino acids: CASSSASAWIIMGSPLHF. The V gene is TRBV7-8, the J gene TRBJ1-6; the D is unclear. Trimming pared 6 bases from V and 9 bases from J, leaving 27 bases between. This CDR3 spans 18 amino acids. Germline V gives CDR1 SGHVS, CDR2 FQNEAQ.

The CDR3 region has the DNA TGTGCCAGCAGCTTAGTTGGCGGATCCTACGAGCAGTACGTC. This sequence encodes CASSLVGGSYEQYV. V and J are TRBV7-8 and TRBJ2-7, with D uncertain. This CDR3 contains 14 residues. V lost 1 base, J lost 1 base, and 8 bases lay in between. Per germline, CDR1 SGHVS and CDR2 FQNEAQ.

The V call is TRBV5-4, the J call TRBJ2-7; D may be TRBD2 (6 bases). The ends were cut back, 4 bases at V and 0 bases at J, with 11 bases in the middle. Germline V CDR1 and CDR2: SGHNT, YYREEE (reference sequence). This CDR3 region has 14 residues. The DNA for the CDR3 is TGTGCCAGCAGCATTCGGGACTCCTCCTACGAGCAGTACTTC. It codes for CASSIRDSSYEQYF.

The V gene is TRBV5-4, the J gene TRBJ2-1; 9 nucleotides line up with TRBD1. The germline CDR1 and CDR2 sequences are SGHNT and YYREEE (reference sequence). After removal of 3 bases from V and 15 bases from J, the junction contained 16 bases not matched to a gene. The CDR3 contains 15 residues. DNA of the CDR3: TGTGCCAGCAGCTCGGTCGGCGGGACAGGGAGAGCACTGTTCTTC. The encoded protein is CASSSVGGTGRALFF.

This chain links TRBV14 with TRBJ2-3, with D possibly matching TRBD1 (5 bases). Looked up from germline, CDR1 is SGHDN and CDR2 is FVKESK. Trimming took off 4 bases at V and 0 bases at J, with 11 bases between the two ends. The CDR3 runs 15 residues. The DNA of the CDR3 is TGTGCCAGCAGCCTAGGGTGGGGCAGCACAGATACGCAGTATTTT. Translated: CASSLGWGSTDTQYF.

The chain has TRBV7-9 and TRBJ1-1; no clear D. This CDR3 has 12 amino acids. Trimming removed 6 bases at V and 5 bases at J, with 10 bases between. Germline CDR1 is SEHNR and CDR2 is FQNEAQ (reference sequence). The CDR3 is CASRPDGTEAFF. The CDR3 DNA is TGTGCCAGCAGGCCGGACGGAACTGAAGCTTTCTTT. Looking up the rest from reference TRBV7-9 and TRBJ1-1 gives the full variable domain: DTGVSQNPRHKITKRGQNVTFRCDPISEHNRLYWYRQTLGQGPEFLTYFQNEAQLEKSRLLSDRFSAERPKGSFSTLEIQRTEQGDSAMYLCASRPDGTEAFFGQGTRLTVV.

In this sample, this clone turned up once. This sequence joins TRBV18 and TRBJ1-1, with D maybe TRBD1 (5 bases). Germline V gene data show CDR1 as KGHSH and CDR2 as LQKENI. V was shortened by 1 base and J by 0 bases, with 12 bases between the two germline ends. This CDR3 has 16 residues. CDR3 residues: CASSPLPGGVNTEAFF. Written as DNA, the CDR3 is TGTGCCAGCTCACCACTCCCGGGGGGGGTGAACACTGAAGCTTTCTTT. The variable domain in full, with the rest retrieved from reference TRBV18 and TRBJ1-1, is NAGVMQNPRHLVRRRGQEARLRCSPMKGHSHVYWYRQLPEEGLKFMVYLQKENIIDESGMPKERFSAEFPKEGPSILRIQQVVRGDSAAYFCASSPLPGGVNTEAFFGQGTRLTVV.

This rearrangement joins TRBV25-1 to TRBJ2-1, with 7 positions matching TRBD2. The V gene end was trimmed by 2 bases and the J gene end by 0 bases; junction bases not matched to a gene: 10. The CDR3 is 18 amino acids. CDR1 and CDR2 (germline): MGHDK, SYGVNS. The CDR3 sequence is CASSELADTALSYNEQFF. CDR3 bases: TGTGCCAGCAGTGAACTAGCGGATACTGCCCTCTCCTACAATGAGCAGTTCTTC.

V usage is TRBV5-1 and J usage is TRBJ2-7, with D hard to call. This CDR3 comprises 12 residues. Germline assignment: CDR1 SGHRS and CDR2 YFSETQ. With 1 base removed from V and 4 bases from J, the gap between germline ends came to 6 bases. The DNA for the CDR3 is TGCGCCAGCAGCTTGCTTGGGTACGAGCAGTACTTC. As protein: CASSLLGYEQYF.

CDR3 coding DNA: TGTGCCGCCTATACAGGACGCGGCTACACCTTC. Encoded protein: CAAYTGRGYTF. This chain connects TRBV5-4 to TRBJ1-2, with a tentative D call TRBD1 (5 bases). This CDR3 contains 11 residues. Per germline, CDR1 SGHNT and CDR2 YYREEE (reference sequence). V was shortened by 10 bases and J by 8 bases, with 15 bases between the two germline ends.

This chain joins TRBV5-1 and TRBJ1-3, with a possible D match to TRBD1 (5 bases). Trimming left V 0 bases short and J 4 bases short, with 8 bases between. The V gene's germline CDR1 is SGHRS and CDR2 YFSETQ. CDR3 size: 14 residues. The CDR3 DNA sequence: TGCGCCAGCAGCTTGGCAGGGAACGGAAACACCATATATTTT. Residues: CASSLAGNGNTIYF. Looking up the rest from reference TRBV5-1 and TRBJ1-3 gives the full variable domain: KAGVTQTPRYLIKTRGQQVTLSCSPISGHRSVSWYQQTPGQGLQFLFEYFSETQRNKGNFPGRFSGRQFSNSRSEMNVSTLELGDSALYLCASSLAGNGNTIYFGEGSWLTVV.

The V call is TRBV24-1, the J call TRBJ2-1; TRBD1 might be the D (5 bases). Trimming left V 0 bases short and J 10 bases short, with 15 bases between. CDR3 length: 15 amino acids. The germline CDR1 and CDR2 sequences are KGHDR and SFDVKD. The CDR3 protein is CATSDLVDNKGEQFF. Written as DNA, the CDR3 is TGTGCCACCAGTGATTTGGTGGACAACAAGGGGGAGCAGTTCTTC.

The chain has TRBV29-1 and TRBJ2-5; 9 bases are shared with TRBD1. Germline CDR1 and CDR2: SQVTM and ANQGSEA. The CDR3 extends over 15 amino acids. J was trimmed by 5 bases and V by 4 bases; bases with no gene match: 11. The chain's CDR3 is CSVGRDRVVRETQYF. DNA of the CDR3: TGCAGCGTTGGGAGGGACAGGGTCGTTAGGGAGACCCAGTACTTC.

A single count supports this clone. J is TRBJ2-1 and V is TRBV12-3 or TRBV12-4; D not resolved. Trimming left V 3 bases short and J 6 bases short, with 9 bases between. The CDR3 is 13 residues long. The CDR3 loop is CASSFGIGNEQFF. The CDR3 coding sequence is TGTGCCAGCAGTTTTGGGATAGGCAATGAGCAGTTCTTC.

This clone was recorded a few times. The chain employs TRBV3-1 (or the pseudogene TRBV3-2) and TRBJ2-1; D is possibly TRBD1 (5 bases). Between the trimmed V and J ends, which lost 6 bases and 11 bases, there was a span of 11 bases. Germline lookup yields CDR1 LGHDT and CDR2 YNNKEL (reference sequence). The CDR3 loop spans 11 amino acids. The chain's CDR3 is CASSRSGKQFF. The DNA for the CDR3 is TGTGCCAGCAGTCGTTCAGGGAAGCAGTTCTTC.

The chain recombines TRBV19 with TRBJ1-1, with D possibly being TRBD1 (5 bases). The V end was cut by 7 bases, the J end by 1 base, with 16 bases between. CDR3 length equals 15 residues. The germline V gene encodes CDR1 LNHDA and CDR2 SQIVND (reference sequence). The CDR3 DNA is TGTGCCAGTACCTCTCCAGGGCGAGGGAACACTGAAGCTTTCTTT. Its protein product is CASTSPGRGNTEAFF.

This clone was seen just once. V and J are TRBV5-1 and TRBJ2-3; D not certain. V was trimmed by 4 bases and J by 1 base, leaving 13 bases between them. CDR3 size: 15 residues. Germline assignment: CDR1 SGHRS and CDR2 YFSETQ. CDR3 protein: CASSPSGEGTDTQYF. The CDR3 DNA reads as TGCGCCAGCAGCCCCTCAGGAGAGGGCACAGATACGCAGTATTTT.

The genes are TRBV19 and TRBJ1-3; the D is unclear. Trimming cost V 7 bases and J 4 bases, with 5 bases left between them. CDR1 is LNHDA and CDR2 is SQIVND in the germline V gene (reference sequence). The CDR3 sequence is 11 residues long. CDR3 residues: CASNIGNTIYF. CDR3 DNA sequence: TGTGCCAGTAACATAGGAAACACCATATATTTT.

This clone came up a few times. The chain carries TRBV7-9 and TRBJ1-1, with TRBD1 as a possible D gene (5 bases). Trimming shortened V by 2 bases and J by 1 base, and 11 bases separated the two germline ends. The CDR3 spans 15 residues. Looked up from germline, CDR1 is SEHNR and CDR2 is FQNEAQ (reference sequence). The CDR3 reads CASSLMGGKNTEAFF. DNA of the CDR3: TGTGCCAGCAGCTTAATGGGGGGTAAGAACACTGAAGCTTTCTTT.

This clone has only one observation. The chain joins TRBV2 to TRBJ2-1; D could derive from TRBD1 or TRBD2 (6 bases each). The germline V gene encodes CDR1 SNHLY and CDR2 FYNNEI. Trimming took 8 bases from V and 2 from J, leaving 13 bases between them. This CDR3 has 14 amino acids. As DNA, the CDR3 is TGTGCCAGCGGTGCCCGGGGGCCCTACAATGAGCAGTTCTTC. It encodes CASGARGPYNEQFF.

CDR3 nucleotide sequence: TGTGGCCAGCGTTACGGGGGGCAGTACGAGCAGTACGTC. It codes for CGQRYGGQYEQYV. The chain joins TRBV6-4 to TRBJ2-7; D might be TRBD2 (7 bases). CDR3 length equals 13 residues. The V gene's germline CDR1 is MRHNA and CDR2 SNTAGT.

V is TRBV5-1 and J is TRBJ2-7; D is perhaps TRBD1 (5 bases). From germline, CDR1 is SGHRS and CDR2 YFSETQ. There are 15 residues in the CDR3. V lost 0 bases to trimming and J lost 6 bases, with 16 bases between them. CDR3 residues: CASSLAPTARVEQYF. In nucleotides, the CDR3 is TGCGCCAGCAGCTTGGCCCCGACAGCTAGAGTCGAGCAGTACTTC.

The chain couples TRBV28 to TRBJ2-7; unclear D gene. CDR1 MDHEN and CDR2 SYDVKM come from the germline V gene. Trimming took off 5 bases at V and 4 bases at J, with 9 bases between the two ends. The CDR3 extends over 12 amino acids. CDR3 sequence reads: CASSDQRYEQYF. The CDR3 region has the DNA TGTGCCAGCAGTGATCAAAGGTACGAGCAGTACTTC.

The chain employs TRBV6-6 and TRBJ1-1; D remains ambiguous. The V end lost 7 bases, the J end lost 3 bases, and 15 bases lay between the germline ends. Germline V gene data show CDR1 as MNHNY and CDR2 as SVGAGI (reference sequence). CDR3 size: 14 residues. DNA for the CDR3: TGTGCCAGCAACAAGCTAGCGGCAGACACTGAAGCTTTCTTT. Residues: CASNKLAADTEAFF.

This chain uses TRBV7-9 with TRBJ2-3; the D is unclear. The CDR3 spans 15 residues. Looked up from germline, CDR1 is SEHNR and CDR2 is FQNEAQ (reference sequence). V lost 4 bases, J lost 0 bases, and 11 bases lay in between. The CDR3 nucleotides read TGTGCCAGCAGCTCCGACTGGATGAGCACAGATACGCAGTATTTT. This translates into CASSSDWMSTDTQYF.

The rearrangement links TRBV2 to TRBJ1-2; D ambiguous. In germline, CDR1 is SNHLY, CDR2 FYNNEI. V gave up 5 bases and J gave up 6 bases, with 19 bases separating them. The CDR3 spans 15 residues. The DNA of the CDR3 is TGTGCCAGCAGTTTGTCTTTTGGACGGAATGATGGCTACACCTTC. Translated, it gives CASSLSFGRNDGYTF. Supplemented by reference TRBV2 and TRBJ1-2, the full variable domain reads EPEVTQTPSHQVTQMGQEVILRCVPISNHLYFYWYRQILGQKVEFLVSFYNNEISEKSEIFDDQFSVERPDGSNFTLKIRSTKLEDSAMYFCASSLSFGRNDGYTFGSGTRLTVV.

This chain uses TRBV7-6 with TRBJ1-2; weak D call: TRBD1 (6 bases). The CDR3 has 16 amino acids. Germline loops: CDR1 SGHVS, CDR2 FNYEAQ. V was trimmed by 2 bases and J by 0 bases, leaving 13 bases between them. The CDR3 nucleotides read TGTGCCAGCAGCTTATTAACAGGGAACACTAACTATGGCTACACCTTC. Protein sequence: CASSLLTGNTNYGYTF.